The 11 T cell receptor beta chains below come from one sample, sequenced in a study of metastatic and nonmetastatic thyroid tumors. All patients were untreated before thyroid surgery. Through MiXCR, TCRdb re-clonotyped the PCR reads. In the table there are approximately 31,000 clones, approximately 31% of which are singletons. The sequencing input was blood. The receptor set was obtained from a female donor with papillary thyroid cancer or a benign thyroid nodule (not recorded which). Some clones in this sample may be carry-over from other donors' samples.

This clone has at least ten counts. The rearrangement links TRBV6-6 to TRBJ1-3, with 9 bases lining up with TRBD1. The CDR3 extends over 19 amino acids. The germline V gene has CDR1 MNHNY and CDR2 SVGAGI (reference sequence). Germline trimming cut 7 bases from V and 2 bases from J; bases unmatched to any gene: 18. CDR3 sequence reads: CASTLRDREVSGPGNTIYF. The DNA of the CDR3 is TGTGCCAGCACACTAAGGGACAGGGAGGTATCTGGTCCTGGAAACACCATATATTTT.

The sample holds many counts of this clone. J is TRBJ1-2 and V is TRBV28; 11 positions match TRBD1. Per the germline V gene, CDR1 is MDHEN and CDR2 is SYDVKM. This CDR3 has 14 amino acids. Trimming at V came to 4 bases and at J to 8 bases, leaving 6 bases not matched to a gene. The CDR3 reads CASSSPGQGEGYTF. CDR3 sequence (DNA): TGTGCCAGCAGTTCCCCGGGACAGGGGGAAGGCTACACCTTC.

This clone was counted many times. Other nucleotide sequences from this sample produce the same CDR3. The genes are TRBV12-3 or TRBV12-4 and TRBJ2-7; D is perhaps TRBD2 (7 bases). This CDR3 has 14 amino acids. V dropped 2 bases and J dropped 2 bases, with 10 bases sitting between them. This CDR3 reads CASSLRGRAYEQYF. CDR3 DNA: TGTGCCAGCAGTTTAAGGGGGAGGGCCTACGAGCAGTACTTC.

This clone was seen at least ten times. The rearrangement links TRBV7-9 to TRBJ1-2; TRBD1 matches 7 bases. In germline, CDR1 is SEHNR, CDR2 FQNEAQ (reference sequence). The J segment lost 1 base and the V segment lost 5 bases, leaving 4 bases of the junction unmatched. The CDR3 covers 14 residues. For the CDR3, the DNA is TGTGCCAGCAGCGGGACAGCCGATAACTATGGCTACACCTTC. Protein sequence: CASSGTADNYGYTF.

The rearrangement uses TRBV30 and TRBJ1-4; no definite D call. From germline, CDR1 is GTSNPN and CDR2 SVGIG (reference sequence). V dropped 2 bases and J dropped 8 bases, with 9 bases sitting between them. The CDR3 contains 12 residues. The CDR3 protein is CAWSRHSEKLFF. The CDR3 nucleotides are TGTGCCTGGAGTCGACACTCCGAAAAACTGTTTTTT. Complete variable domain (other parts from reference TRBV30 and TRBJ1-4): SQTIHQWPATLVQPVGSPLSLECTVEGTSNPNLYWYRQAAGRGLQLLFYSVGIGQISSEVPQNLSASRPQDRQFILSSKKLLLSDSGFYLCAWSRHSEKLFFGSGTQLSVL.

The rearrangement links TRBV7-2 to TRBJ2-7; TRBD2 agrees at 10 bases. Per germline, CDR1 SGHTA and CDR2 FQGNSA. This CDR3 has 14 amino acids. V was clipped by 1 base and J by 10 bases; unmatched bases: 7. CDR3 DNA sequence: TGTGCCAGCAGCTTAGGACTAGCGGGTTACTATCAGTACTTC. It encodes CASSLGLAGYYQYF.

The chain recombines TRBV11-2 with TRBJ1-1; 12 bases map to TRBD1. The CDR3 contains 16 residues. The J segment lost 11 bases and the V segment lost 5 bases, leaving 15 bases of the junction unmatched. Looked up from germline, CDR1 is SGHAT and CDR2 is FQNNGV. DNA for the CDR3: TGTGCCAGCAGCCTACGTCCCGGGACAGGGGGCTCATCTGCTTTCTTT. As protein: CASSLRPGTGGSSAFF. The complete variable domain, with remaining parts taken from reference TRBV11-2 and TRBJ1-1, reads EAGVAQSPRYKIIEKRQSVAFWCNPISGHATLYWYQQILGQGPKLLIQFQNNGVVDDSQLPKDRFSAERLKGVDSTLKIQPAKLEDSAVYLCASSLRPGTGGSSAFFGQGTRLTVV.

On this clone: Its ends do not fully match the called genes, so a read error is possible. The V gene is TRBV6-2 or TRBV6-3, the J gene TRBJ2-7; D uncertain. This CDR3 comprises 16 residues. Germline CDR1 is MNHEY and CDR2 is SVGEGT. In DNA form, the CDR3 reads TGTGCCAGCGGTAACTCTCCGCAGGAGACTTCCTACGAGAAGTACTTC. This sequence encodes CASGNSPQETSYEKYF.

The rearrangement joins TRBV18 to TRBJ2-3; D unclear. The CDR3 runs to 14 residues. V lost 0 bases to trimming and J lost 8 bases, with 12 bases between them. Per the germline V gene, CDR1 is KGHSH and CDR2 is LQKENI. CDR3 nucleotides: TGTGCCAGCTCACCACCTACGGCCCTTACTACGCAGTATTTT. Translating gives CASSPPTALTTQYF. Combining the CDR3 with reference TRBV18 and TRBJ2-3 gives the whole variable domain NAGVMQNPRHLVRRRGQEARLRCSPMKGHSHVYWYRQLPEEGLKFMVYLQKENIIDESGMPKERFSAEFPKEGPSILRIQQVVRGDSAAYFCASSPPTALTTQYFGPGTRLTVL.

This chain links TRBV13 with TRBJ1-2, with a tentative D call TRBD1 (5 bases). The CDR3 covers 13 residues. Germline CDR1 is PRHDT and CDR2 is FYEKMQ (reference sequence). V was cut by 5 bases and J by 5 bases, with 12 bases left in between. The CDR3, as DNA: TGTGCCAGCAGCCACCGCCAGGGATATGGCTACACCTTC. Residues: CASSHRQGYGYTF. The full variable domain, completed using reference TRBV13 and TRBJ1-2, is AAGVIQSPRHLIKEKRETATLKCYPIPRHDTVYWYQQGPGQDPQFLISFYEKMQSDKGSIPDRFSAQQFSDYHSELNMSSLELGDSALYFCASSHRQGYGYTFGSGTRLTVV.

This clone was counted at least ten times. The CDR3 DNA follows: TGTGCCAGTAGTATTGTGGGGACCCTCCAAGAGACCCAGTACTTC. It translates to CASSIVGTLQETQYF. The J gene is TRBJ2-5, the V gene TRBV19, with D perhaps being TRBD1 or TRBD2 (5 bases each). Germline V gives CDR1 LNHDA, CDR2 SQIVND (reference sequence). The CDR3 runs to 15 residues. Trimming removed 3 bases at V and 1 base at J, with 12 bases between.